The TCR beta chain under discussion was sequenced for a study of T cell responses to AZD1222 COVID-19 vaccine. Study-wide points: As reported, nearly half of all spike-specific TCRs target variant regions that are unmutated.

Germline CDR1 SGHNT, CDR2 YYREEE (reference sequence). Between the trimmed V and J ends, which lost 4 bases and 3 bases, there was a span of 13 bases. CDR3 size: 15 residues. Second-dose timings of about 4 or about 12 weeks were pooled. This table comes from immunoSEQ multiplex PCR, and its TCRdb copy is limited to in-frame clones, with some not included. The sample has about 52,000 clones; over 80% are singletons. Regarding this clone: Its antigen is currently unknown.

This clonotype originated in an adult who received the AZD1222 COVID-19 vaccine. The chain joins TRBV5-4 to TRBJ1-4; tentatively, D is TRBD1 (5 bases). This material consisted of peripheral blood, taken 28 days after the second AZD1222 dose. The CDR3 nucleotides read TGTGCCAGCAGCCTGGGGCCAGGGTCTAATGAAAAACTGTTTTTT. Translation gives CASSLGPGSNEKLFF.